The 31 T cell receptor beta chains below come from one sample, sequenced in a study of shared clonotypes between healthy human individuals. CD45RO negativity and positive selection for CCR7 defined naive CD8 cells, a population that excluded terminally differentiated effector memory CD45RA+ cells. Data came from immunoSEQ multiplex PCR; TCRdb stores just in-frame clones and leaves some out. Of hundreds of thousands of clones listed, approximately 92% are singletons. Sequencing was performed on naive CD8+ T cells sorted from blood. The source is a man in his thirties or forties in good health.

This rearrangement joins TRBV29-1 to TRBJ1-1; 8 nucleotides agree with TRBD1. Germline-derived CDR1 and CDR2 are SQVTM and ANQGSEA. V lost 1 base to trimming and J lost 0 bases; unmatched junction nucleotides: 7. The CDR3 spans 16 residues. CDR3 coding DNA: TGCAGCGTTGAAGGGACAGGGAACTTCATGAACACTGAAGCTTTCTTT. It yields the protein CSVEGTGNFMNTEAFF.

The chain is built from TRBV9 and TRBJ2-5; perhaps TRBD2 as D (7 bases). The CDR3 length is 15 residues. V was cut by 4 bases and J by 2 bases, with 15 bases left in between. In germline, CDR1 is SGDLS, CDR2 YYNGEE. CDR3 protein: CASSPQGRVQETQYF. For the CDR3, the DNA is TGTGCCAGCAGCCCGCAGGGGAGGGTACAAGAGACCCAGTACTTC.

This clone has more than one count but fewer than ten. The V gene is TRBV9, the J gene TRBJ1-4; D is ambiguous. The germline V and J ends were trimmed by 0 bases and 8 bases, with 5 bases remaining between them. Germline V gene lookup returns CDR1 SGDLS and CDR2 YYNGEE. The CDR3 totals 12 residues. In DNA form, the CDR3 reads TGTGCCAGCAGCGTAGAAAACGAAAAACTGTTTTTT. Protein product: CASSVENEKLFF.

The chain couples TRBV15 to TRBJ2-7; 8 bases map to TRBD2. This CDR3 is 18 amino acids long. Germline CDR1 is LNHNV and CDR2 is YYDKDF (reference sequence). Trimming cost V 0 bases and J 8 bases; bases outside gene matches: 18. The CDR3 reads CATSRDPQLADSPTKQYF. In DNA, the CDR3 is TGTGCCACCAGCAGAGATCCTCAACTAGCGGATTCCCCTACGAAGCAGTACTTC.

The chain combines TRBV6-1 with TRBJ2-3; D not certain. Germline CDR1 is MNHNS and CDR2 is SASEGT. Trimming took 3 bases from V and 6 from J, leaving 7 bases between them. The CDR3 totals 12 residues. The chain's CDR3 is CASSEVDDTQYF. CDR3 DNA sequence: TGTGCCAGCAGTGAGGTTGACGATACGCAGTATTTT.

V is TRBV9 and J is TRBJ2-7, with TRBD2 matching over 8 bases. The V and J ends lost 2 bases and 2 bases, in that order; junction bases with no gene match: 6. CDR1 and CDR2 (germline): SGDLS, YYNGEE. This CDR3 comprises 15 residues. The CDR3 DNA reads TGTGCCAGCAGCGTCGGTAGCGGGGCCACCTACGAGCAGTACTTC. Its protein is CASSVGSGATYEQYF.

The genes are TRBV29-1 and TRBJ2-5; 8 positions match TRBD1. Germline CDR1 reads SQVTM; CDR2 reads ANQGSEA. Unmatched junction bases numbered 13, after V lost 0 bases and J lost 1 base. This CDR3 is 18 amino acids long. For the CDR3, the DNA is TGCAGCGTTGAAGAGTGGAGTGGACAGGGAAGGGGCCAAGAGACCCAGTACTTC. Translating gives CSVEEWSGQGRGQETQYF. The entire variable domain, with the rest obtained from reference TRBV29-1 and TRBJ2-5, is as follows: SAVISQKPSRDICQRGTSLTIQCQVDSQVTMMFWYRQQPGQSLTLIATANQGSEATYESGFVIDKFPISRPNLTFSTLTVSNMSPEDSSIYLCSVEEWSGQGRGQETQYFGPGTRLLVL.

This chain links TRBV29-1 with TRBJ2-7, with 13 bases fitting TRBD2. This CDR3 region has 14 residues. CDR1 and CDR2 from the germline V gene are SQVTM and ANQGSEA. The CDR3 loop is CSVFLTSGRYEQYF. CDR3 nucleotide sequence: TGCAGTGTCTTTTTGACTAGCGGGAGGTACGAGCAGTACTTC.

The chain combines TRBV11-3 with TRBJ2-1, with 10 bases identical to TRBD2. Germline loops: CDR1 SGHNT, CDR2 YENEEA. The CDR3 consists of 20 residues. The V gene end was trimmed by 5 bases and the J gene end by 4 bases; junction bases not matched to a gene: 20. The DNA of the CDR3 is TGTGCCAGCAGCCGAGCTAGCGGGAGACGAGGGGCTCCTCTATACAATGAGCAGTTCTTC. Protein product: CASSRASGRRGAPLYNEQFF.

CDR3 sequence reads: CASSLRGVGTTSDTQYF. CDR3 DNA: TGTGCCAGCAGCTTAAGGGGGGTCGGCACCACGTCAGATACGCAGTATTTT. This chain links TRBV11-3 with TRBJ2-3; the D gene could be TRBD1 or TRBD2 (6 bases each). Germline CDR1 reads SGHNT; CDR2 reads YENEEA. This CDR3 contains 17 residues. The V and J ends lost 2 bases and 4 bases respectively, with 19 bases between them.

The J gene is TRBJ1-1, the V gene TRBV4-3, with D possibly TRBD1 on 5 matching bases. CDR1 is LGHNA and CDR2 is YSLEER in the germline V gene. Trimming removed 1 base at V and 1 base at J, with 7 bases between. There are 14 residues in the CDR3. This CDR3 is CASSQVQGNTEAFF. DNA of the CDR3: TGCGCCAGCAGCCAAGTTCAGGGGAACACTGAAGCTTTCTTT.

The J gene is TRBJ2-5, the V gene TRBV4-1; D remains unclear. CDR1 is MGHRA and CDR2 is YSYEKL in the germline V gene. The germline V and J ends were trimmed by 0 bases and 2 bases, with 13 bases remaining between them. This CDR3 spans 16 amino acids. DNA for the CDR3: TGCGCCAGCAGCCAAGATGCAGAAGGAGAGCAAGAGACCCAGTACTTC. Protein product: CASSQDAEGEQETQYF.

The rearrangement joins TRBV29-1 to TRBJ2-5; 7 bases agree with TRBD1. CDR1 SQVTM and CDR2 ANQGSEA come from the germline V gene. The ends lost 3 bases at V and 7 bases at J; junction bases unmatched: 11. The length of the CDR3 is 14 residues. The DNA for the CDR3 is TGCAGCGTTGACGTAGAGGGGGCGGGTGGGACCCAGTACTTC. Protein sequence: CSVDVEGAGGTQYF.

This clone was seen once. The CDR3, as DNA: TGTGCCAGCAGCTCTAATAGCGGGAGAGAACCCTACAATGAGCAGTTCTTC. It encodes CASSSNSGREPYNEQFF. V and J are TRBV5-6 and TRBJ2-1, with TRBD2 matching over 9 bases. Germline V gene lookup returns CDR1 SGHDT and CDR2 YYEEEE. The CDR3 has 17 residues. V was pared by 3 bases and J by 2 bases, with 9 bases of the junction left unmatched. Complete variable domain (other parts from reference TRBV5-6 and TRBJ2-1): DAGVTQSPTHLIKTRGQQVTLRCSPKSGHDTVSWYQQALGQGPQFIFQYYEEEERQRGNFPDRFSGHQFPNYSSELNVNALLLGDSALYLCASSSNSGREPYNEQFFGPGTRLTVL.

The chain is built from TRBV5-5 and TRBJ2-3; the match to TRBD1 covers 10 bases. The CDR3 is made up of 14 amino acids. V was clipped by 4 bases and J by 4 bases; unmatched bases: 3. Germline CDR1 and CDR2: SGHKS and YYEKEE (reference sequence). The CDR3 bases are TGTGCCAGCAGCCGTGGACAGGGGGCAGATACGCAGTATTTT. This translates into CASSRGQGADTQYF.

The chain carries TRBV19 and TRBJ1-5; D is perhaps TRBD1 (5 bases). V was trimmed by 6 bases and J by 7 bases, leaving 10 bases between them. The CDR3 totals 12 residues. The germline gives CDR1 LNHDA, CDR2 SQIVND (reference sequence). In DNA form, the CDR3 reads TGTGCCAGTAGGTCAGGGCCGCAGCCCCAGCATTTT. It yields the protein CASRSGPQPQHF. Full variable domain (rest looked up from reference TRBV19 and TRBJ1-5): DGGITQSPKYLFRKEGQNVTLSCEQNLNHDAMYWYRQDPGQGLRLIYYSQIVNDFQKGDIAEGYSVSREKKESFPLTVTSAQKNPTAFYLCASRSGPQPQHFGDGTRLSIL.

V gene TRBV15 combines with J gene TRBJ2-1; 12 nucleotides line up with TRBD2. This CDR3 comprises 17 residues. CDR1 is LNHNV and CDR2 is YYDKDF in the germline V gene (reference sequence). The V and J ends lost 0 bases and 7 bases, in that order; junction bases with no gene match: 7. The CDR3 loop reads CATSRDLAGGPWNEQFF. DNA for the CDR3: TGTGCCACCAGCAGAGACCTAGCGGGAGGGCCTTGGAATGAGCAGTTCTTC.

This CDR3 is CASSLATGNEQFF. In DNA, the CDR3 is TGTGCCAGCAGCTTAGCGACAGGGAATGAGCAGTTCTTC. The chain combines TRBV7-2 with TRBJ2-1, with 7 positions matching TRBD1. The CDR3 totals 13 residues. The junction had 0 bases not matched to a gene; V was cut back by 0 bases and J by 7 bases. The germline V gene has CDR1 SGHTA and CDR2 FQGNSA.

The chain carries TRBV4-2 and TRBJ2-7; the D is unclear. V was pared by 2 bases and J by 5 bases, with 13 bases between. CDR1 is LGHNA and CDR2 is YNFKEQ in the germline V gene. The CDR3 is 14 amino acids. Written as DNA, the CDR3 is TGTGCCAGCAGCCAAAATAGGATAGGGAACGAGCAGTACTTC. Protein: CASSQNRIGNEQYF.

The chain carries TRBV7-8 and TRBJ2-1; the match to TRBD2 covers 13 bases. This CDR3 is 15 amino acids long. J was trimmed by 6 bases and V by 4 bases; bases with no gene match: 3. Germline V gene sequence: CDR1 SGHVS, CDR2 FQNEAQ. CDR3 coding DNA: TGTGCCAGCAGCTCACTAGCGGGAGGGATCAATGAGCAGTTCTTC. Protein sequence: CASSSLAGGINEQFF.

The chain has TRBV29-1 and TRBJ2-1; D call uncertain. CDR1 and CDR2 from the germline V gene are SQVTM and ANQGSEA. This CDR3 region has 12 residues. Between the trimmed V and J ends, which lost 0 bases and 8 bases, there was a span of 8 bases. The CDR3 loop is CSVEDLGDEQFF. For the CDR3, the DNA is TGCAGCGTTGAAGATCTGGGCGATGAGCAGTTCTTC.

The V and J genes are TRBV28 and TRBJ2-5; weak D call: TRBD2 (6 bases). The CDR3 length is 14 residues. The germline V and J ends were trimmed by 3 bases and 6 bases, with 14 bases remaining between them. Germline V CDR1 and CDR2: MDHEN, SYDVKM. Written as DNA, the CDR3 is TGTGCCAGCAGTTTTCCGGGGGATGAAAAGACCCAGTACTTC. It is translated as CASSFPGDEKTQYF.

Comment on this clone: Other DNA sequences in the sample encode the same CDR3. V is TRBV11-3 and J is TRBJ2-3; tentatively, D is TRBD1 (5 bases). CDR3 length: 14 residues. Germline V gene data show CDR1 as SGHNT and CDR2 as YENEEA. The V and J ends lost 1 base and 3 bases respectively, with 8 bases between them. CDR3 sequence reads: CASSLGGSTDTQYF. In DNA form, the CDR3 reads TGTGCCAGCAGCTTAGGGGGCTCAACAGATACGCAGTATTTT.

Turning to this clone: Other nucleotide sequences from this sample produce the same CDR3. This chain joins TRBV27 and TRBJ2-1; either TRBD1 or TRBD2 may supply D (5 bases each). V lost 3 bases and J 4 bases, leaving 7 bases between the germline ends. This CDR3 is 13 amino acids long. The germline V gene encodes CDR1 MNHEY and CDR2 SMNVEV (reference sequence). DNA for the CDR3: TGTGCCAGCAGTTTTGGGGGATACAATGAGCAGTTCTTC. It specifies CASSFGGYNEQFF.

Of note for this clone: Compared with germline, one end of the junction differs, possibly owing to a read error. This chain links TRBV7-9 with TRBJ2-5, with a possible D match to TRBD2 (6 bases). CDR1 and CDR2 (germline): SEHNR, FQNEAQ (reference sequence). The CDR3 totals 12 residues. CDR3 sequence: CASSKGLRELDF. CDR3 nucleotide sequence: TGTGCCAGCAGCAAAGGACTGCGGGAATTGGACTTC.

The chain combines TRBV4-1 with TRBJ1-2; D is uncertain. This CDR3 is 15 amino acids long. Germline-derived CDR1 and CDR2 are MGHRA and YSYEKL. V was cut by 0 bases and J by 5 bases, with 13 bases left in between. The CDR3 loop is CASSQDPGSGYGYTF. The CDR3 bases are TGCGCCAGCAGCCAAGATCCCGGCTCTGGGTATGGCTACACCTTC.

The rearrangement uses TRBV5-3 and TRBJ1-1; no clear D gene. TRBV5-3 is known as an ORF, though its function is uncertain. V was pared by 3 bases and J by 1 base, with 10 bases between. The CDR3 is 14 residues long. This chain's CDR3 is CARSSHSENTEAFF. The CDR3 DNA reads as TGTGCCAGAAGCTCCCACAGCGAGAACACTGAAGCTTTCTTT.

This chain links TRBV7-9 with TRBJ2-7, with 9 bases identical to TRBD1. The CDR3 runs to 14 residues. V shed 5 bases and J 1 base; nucleotides not matched to a gene: 3. Germline loops: CDR1 SEHNR, CDR2 FQNEAQ (reference sequence). The CDR3 coding sequence is TGTGCCAGCAGCGTTGGGACAGGGTCCTACGAGCAGTACTTC. Protein: CASSVGTGSYEQYF.

The rearrangement uses TRBV9 and TRBJ2-3; D not resolved. The germline V and J ends were trimmed by 0 bases and 1 base, with 9 bases remaining between them. Germline V lookup: CDR1 SGDLS, CDR2 YYNGEE. CDR3 size: 15 residues. The CDR3 bases are TGTGCCAGCAGCGTAGACGACGGCCGCACAGATACGCAGTATTTT. Its protein is CASSVDDGRTDTQYF.

About this clone: The sample has other DNA sequences that encode this CDR3 too. The J gene is TRBJ1-1, the V gene TRBV7-9, with a weak D call TRBD1 (5 bases). V lost 1 base, J lost 6 bases, and 9 bases lay in between. The CDR3 spans 13 residues. Germline-derived CDR1 and CDR2 are SEHNR and FQNEAQ (reference sequence). CDR3 amino acids: CASSLGGGPEAFF. As DNA, the CDR3 is TGTGCCAGCAGCTTAGGCGGGGGACCTGAAGCTTTCTTT. Complete variable domain (other parts from reference TRBV7-9 and TRBJ1-1): DTGVSQNPRHKITKRGQNVTFRCDPISEHNRLYWYRQTLGQGPEFLTYFQNEAQLEKSRLLSDRFSAERPKGSFSTLEIQRTEQGDSAMYLCASSLGGGPEAFFGQGTRLTVV.

The chain combines TRBV9 with TRBJ2-7; a possible D gene is TRBD1 (6 bases). The V gene's germline CDR1 is SGDLS and CDR2 YYNGEE. V was clipped by 0 bases and J by 1 base, with 14 bases between them. CDR3 length equals 16 residues. CDR3 region: CASSVASGTFSYEQYF. The CDR3 bases are TGTGCCAGCAGCGTAGCTTCAGGGACATTTTCCTACGAGCAGTACTTC.